The 21 T cell receptor beta chains below were found in one sample sequenced in a study of T cells in Graves' hyperthyroidism and ophthalmopathy. Regions amplified from RNA transcripts were the TCR beta CDR3 regions. An initial round of RT-PCR targeting the TCR CDR3 relied on the HTBI primer set. Each CDR3 protein gets one entry after TCRdb re-called the multiplex PCR reads with MiXCR. The data contain 600,000 or so distinct CDR3 sequences, more than 13% of them singletons. What was sequenced was blood. These receptors originate from a young woman with Graves' ophthalmopathy.

This clonotype was found many times. This chain connects TRBV28 to TRBJ2-7, with 10 bases matching TRBD1. This CDR3 is 16 amino acids long. The J segment lost 3 bases and the V segment lost 5 bases, leaving 10 bases of the junction unmatched. Germline V CDR1 and CDR2: MDHEN, SYDVKM. The CDR3 DNA reads TGTGCCAGCAGTGGAATGGGACAGGGGAAGTACTACGAGCAGTACTTC. It encodes CASSGMGQGKYYEQYF.

This clonotype has just a few counts. This chain joins TRBV9 and TRBJ1-5, with no clear D. Between the trimmed V and J ends, which lost 0 bases and 7 bases, there was a span of 8 bases. CDR3 size: 13 residues. Germline V gives CDR1 SGDLS, CDR2 YYNGEE. DNA of the CDR3: TGTGCCAGCAGCGTAGAGGGTTTGCAGCCCCAGCATTTT. Its translation is CASSVEGLQPQHF.

This clonotype was detected ten times or more. This chain connects TRBV6-1 to TRBJ2-7; 11 bases are shared with TRBD2. Germline V gene data show CDR1 as MNHNS and CDR2 as SASEGT. Trimming removed 5 bases from V and 4 bases from J; junction bases left unmatched: 7. The CDR3 has 15 amino acids. CDR3 in amino acids: CASSYLAGGKYEQYF. The CDR3 region has the DNA TGTGCCAGCAGTTATCTAGCGGGAGGTAAATACGAGCAGTACTTC.

This clonotype was detected many times. The chain has TRBV29-1 and TRBJ2-1, with a weak D call TRBD1 (6 bases). V lost 6 bases to trimming and J lost 7 bases, with 25 bases between them. Germline V gives CDR1 SQVTM, CDR2 ANQGSEA. The CDR3 has 16 amino acids. The CDR3 protein is CSVDGTTYIFGNEQFF. The CDR3 DNA reads as TGCAGCGTGGACGGGACAACTTATATCTTTGGTAATGAGCAGTTCTTC.

In this sample, this clonotype turned up a few times. J is TRBJ2-5 and V is TRBV19; D might be TRBD2 (6 bases). Germline V gene sequence: CDR1 LNHDA, CDR2 SQIVND (reference sequence). Trimming removed 10 bases from V and 3 bases from J, with 15 bases in between. The CDR3 loop spans 13 amino acids. The CDR3 nucleotides read TGTGCCACCTACCGGGACTCCAAAGAGACCCAGTACTTC. Amino acid sequence: CATYRDSKETQYF.

Notes on this clonotype: Just one base apart from a much larger clone, this may be a read error. In this CDR3 the conserved last residue, phenylalanine or tryptophan, is missing, so a read error is likely. In DNA form, the CDR3 reads TGTGCCTGGAGCGGGACAGAGAATCAGCCCCAGCATCTT. Translation: CAWSGTENQPQHL. The gene calls are TRBV30 and TRBJ1-5, with TRBD1 identical over 7 bases. V was pared by 3 bases and J by 4 bases, with 3 bases of the junction left unmatched. Germline V gene lookup returns CDR1 GTSNPN and CDR2 SVGIG (reference sequence). CDR3 length equals 13 residues.

This clonotype was recorded a few times. The chain combines TRBV28 with TRBJ1-5, with 9 bases fitting TRBD1. Germline CDR1 is MDHEN and CDR2 is SYDVKM. V lost 7 bases and J lost 6; bases outside the gene matches: 4. The CDR3 has 13 amino acids. The CDR3 region has the DNA TGTGCCAGCATTAGGACAGGGGCTCAGCCCCAGCATTTT. It is translated as CASIRTGAQPQHF.

This clonotype was seen a few times. The gene calls are TRBV6-1 and TRBJ1-1; 7 positions agree with TRBD1. This CDR3 spans 14 amino acids. V shed 6 bases, J shed 3 bases, and the junction held 7 bases outside the gene matches. CDR1 and CDR2 (germline): MNHNS, SASEGT. The CDR3 region has the DNA TGTGCCAGCAGGCCGGACAGGATGGACACTGAAGCTTTCTTT. Translated, it gives CASRPDRMDTEAFF.

This clonotype was counted a few times. The chain has TRBV4-2 and TRBJ2-3; TRBD1 agrees at 8 bases. Losses at the gene ends were 1 base for V and 3 bases for J; bases not matched to a gene: 3. The CDR3 has 15 residues. Germline assignment: CDR1 LGHNA and CDR2 YNFKEQ. The DNA of the CDR3 is TGTGCCAGCAGCCAAGTCGGACAGGGTACAGATACGCAGTATTTT. Translated, it gives CASSQVGQGTDTQYF.

This clonotype was seen ten or more times. The V gene is TRBV5-1, the J gene TRBJ1-6, with D perhaps TRBD1 (6 bases). The germline CDR1 and CDR2 sequences are SGHRS and YFSETQ. Trimming left V 7 bases short and J 0 bases short, with 17 bases between. The CDR3 runs 17 residues. The CDR3 sequence: CASRSSGAASYNSPLHF. For the CDR3, the DNA is TGCGCCAGCCGCAGCTCGGGGGCGGCCTCCTATAATTCACCCCTCCACTTT.

This clonotype was seen at least ten times. V is TRBV11-2 and J is TRBJ2-1, with D perhaps matching TRBD2 (6 bases). The CDR3 runs 16 residues. CDR1 is SGHAT, CDR2 FQNNGV, per germline. The V end lost 2 bases, the J end lost 7 bases, and 18 bases lay between the germline ends. The CDR3 spells CASSLSFNLGGNEQFF. In nucleotides, the CDR3 is TGTGCCAGCAGCTTATCTTTTAACCTGGGGGGAAATGAGCAGTTCTTC.

This clonotype was detected ten times or more. The rearrangement uses TRBV30 and TRBJ2-7; 7 positions match TRBD1. With V trimmed by 3 bases and J by 5 bases, 7 bases remained unmatched. The CDR3 length is 13 residues. Germline CDR1 GTSNPN, CDR2 SVGIG (reference sequence). The CDR3 region is CAWSATGSDEQYF. The CDR3 DNA reads as TGTGCCTGGAGCGCGACAGGGAGCGACGAGCAGTACTTC. The full variable domain, completed using reference TRBV30 and TRBJ2-7, is SQTIHQWPATLVQPVGSPLSLECTVEGTSNPNLYWYRQAAGRGLQLLFYSVGIGQISSEVPQNLSASRPQDRQFILSSKKLLLSDSGFYLCAWSATGSDEQYFGPGTRLTVT.

This clonotype was recorded at least ten times. The chain links TRBV12-3 or TRBV12-4 to TRBJ1-4, with D perhaps matching TRBD1 (6 bases). Trimming shortened V by 6 bases and J by 3 bases, and 14 bases separated the two germline ends. The CDR3 has 15 amino acids. The DNA of the CDR3 is TGTGCCAGCAGCGATACCGGGACACCTAATGAAAAACTGTTTTTT. Protein product: CASSDTGTPNEKLFF.

This clonotype has a count of ten or more. The rearrangement links TRBV6-5 to TRBJ1-6, with D uncertain. V dropped 0 bases and J dropped 7 bases, with 10 bases sitting between them. Germline V gives CDR1 MNHEY, CDR2 SVGAGI. There are 15 residues in the CDR3. CDR3 loop: CASSYSIGLNSPLHF. In DNA form, the CDR3 reads TGTGCCAGCAGTTACTCGATAGGCCTCAATTCACCCCTCCACTTT.

The chain combines TRBV5-1 with TRBJ2-7; 7 bases agree with TRBD1. The CDR3 has 15 residues. Germline values: CDR1 SGHRS, CDR2 YFSETQ. V gave up 4 bases and J gave up 4 bases; unmatched junction bases: 11. As DNA, the CDR3 is TGCGCCAGCAGCGTAGAGCCGGGACAGCAATACGAGCAGTACTTC. Protein sequence: CASSVEPGQQYEQYF.

Many counts were recorded for this clonotype. The chain has TRBV20-1 and TRBJ1-1, with no clear D. The V end lost 5 bases, the J end lost 11 bases, and 15 bases lay between the germline ends. Per germline, CDR1 DFQATT and CDR2 SNEGSKA (reference sequence). This CDR3 contains 11 residues. CDR3 DNA: TGCAGTGCTCGGATCCGCGGTGGGGCTTTCTTT. Its protein is CSARIRGGAFF.

This clonotype was counted a few times. V usage is TRBV7-6 and J usage is TRBJ2-2, with 11 bases aligning to TRBD1. The CDR3 runs 19 residues. V dropped 5 bases and J dropped 4; count of bases not matched to a gene: 15. From germline, CDR1 is SGHVS and CDR2 FNYEAQ. CDR3 region: CASSTTRTGGAFSTGELFF. CDR3 DNA: TGTGCCAGCAGCACGACCCGGACAGGGGGCGCTTTTTCCACCGGGGAGCTGTTTTTT.

This clonotype was detected ten times or more. This chain uses TRBV29-1 with TRBJ1-5, with D tentatively TRBD1 (5 bases). The CDR3 has 13 amino acids. V dropped 3 bases and J dropped 3 bases, with 9 bases sitting between them. Germline CDR1 SQVTM, CDR2 ANQGSEA. The CDR3 coding sequence is TGCAGCGTTGACGCAGGGTACAATCAGCCCCAGCATTTT. Translating gives CSVDAGYNQPQHF. The full variable domain, completed using reference TRBV29-1 and TRBJ1-5, is SAVISQKPSRDICQRGTSLTIQCQVDSQVTMMFWYRQQPGQSLTLIATANQGSEATYESGFVIDKFPISRPNLTFSTLTVSNMSPEDSSIYLCSVDAGYNQPQHFGDGTRLSIL.

There are a few counts of this clonotype. The chain uses TRBV27 and TRBJ1-5; unclear D gene. The V and J ends lost 7 bases and 0 bases respectively, with 10 bases between them. The CDR3 length is 14 residues. Germline-derived CDR1 and CDR2 are MNHEY and SMNVEV (reference sequence). DNA of the CDR3: TGTGCCAGCAACTACCGGGCTAGCAATCAGCCCCAGCATTTT. It codes for CASNYRASNQPQHF.

For this clonotype: A much larger clone sits a single nucleotide away, making a read error possible. J is TRBJ2-3 and V is TRBV10-3; 8 positions match TRBD2. This CDR3 region has 14 residues. The germline V gene has CDR1 ENHRY and CDR2 SYGVKD. The J segment lost 4 bases and the V segment lost 4 bases, leaving 4 bases of the junction unmatched. CDR3 nucleotides: TGTGCCATCAGTGCAGCGGGAGTCCCAGATACGCAGTATTTT. Translated: CAISAAGVPDTQYF.

This clonotype was found a few times. The chain employs TRBV19 and TRBJ1-1; no clear D gene. Germline CDR1 LNHDA, CDR2 SQIVND (reference sequence). Trimming pared 3 bases from V and 0 bases from J, leaving 8 bases between. The CDR3 spans 14 residues. CDR3 in amino acids: CASSIRAMNTEAFF. DNA for the CDR3: TGTGCCAGTAGTATCCGTGCAATGAACACTGAAGCTTTCTTT. The full variable domain, completed using reference TRBV19 and TRBJ1-1, is DGGITQSPKYLFRKEGQNVTLSCEQNLNHDAMYWYRQDPGQGLRLIYYSQIVNDFQKGDIAEGYSVSREKKESFPLTVTSAQKNPTAFYLCASSIRAMNTEAFFGQGTRLTVV.